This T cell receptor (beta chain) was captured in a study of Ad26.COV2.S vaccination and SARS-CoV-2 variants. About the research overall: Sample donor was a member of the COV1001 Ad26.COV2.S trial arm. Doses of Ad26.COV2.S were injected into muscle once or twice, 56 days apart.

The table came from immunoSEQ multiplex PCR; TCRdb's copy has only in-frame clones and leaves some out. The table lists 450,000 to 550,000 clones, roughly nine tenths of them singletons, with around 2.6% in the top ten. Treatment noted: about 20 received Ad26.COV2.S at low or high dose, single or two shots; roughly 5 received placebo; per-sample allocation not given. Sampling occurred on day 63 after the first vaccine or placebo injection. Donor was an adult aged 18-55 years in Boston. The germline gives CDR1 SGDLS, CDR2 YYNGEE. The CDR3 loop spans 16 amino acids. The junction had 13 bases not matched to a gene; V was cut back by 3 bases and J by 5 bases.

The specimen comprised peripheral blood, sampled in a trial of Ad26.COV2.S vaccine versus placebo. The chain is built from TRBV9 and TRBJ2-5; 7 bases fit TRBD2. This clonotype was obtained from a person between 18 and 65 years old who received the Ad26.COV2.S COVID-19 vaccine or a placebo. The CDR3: CASSATPGLVSETQYF. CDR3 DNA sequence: TGTGCCAGCAGCGCCACGCCCGGACTAGTGTCGGAGACCCAGTACTTC.